This T cell receptor beta chain is drawn from a study of response to subunit inactivated influenza vaccine. TCRdb reanalysed the RT-PCR reads using MiXCR and keeps one entry per CDR3 protein. The table records over 450,000 distinct CDR3 sequences, over 10% of them present only once. Material: PBMCs from blood, obtained about 40 days after vaccination. This TCR derives from a man aged 50 to 59 who received an inactivated influenza vaccine.

The CDR3 is CASSPRPRTGADTQYF. CDR3 in DNA: TGTGCCAGCAGTCCTCGACCTCGGACAGGGGCAGATACGCAGTATTTT. The J gene is TRBJ2-3, the V gene TRBV6-5; 9 bases map to TRBD1. The CDR3 is 16 residues long. In germline, CDR1 is MNHEY, CDR2 SVGAGI. V was pared by 5 bases and J by 4 bases, with 10 bases of the junction left unmatched.